This passage covers 21 T cell receptor beta chains from one sample sequenced in a study of blood T cell repertoires in COVID-19. Some clones are missing from TCRdb's copy, which holds only in-frame ones; the method was immunoSEQ multiplex PCR. This table holds about 140,000 clones, roughly 88% found once. Source material: peripheral blood. The source is a woman between 55 and 75 years old with acute or convalescent COVID-19.

This clone was counted once. This chain links TRBV19 with TRBJ1-5; TRBD1 matches at 9 bases. This CDR3 has 15 residues. The germline V gene encodes CDR1 LNHDA and CDR2 SQIVND (reference sequence). V was clipped by 7 bases and J by 6 bases; unmatched bases: 10. CDR3 sequence: CASTPLDRGTQPQHF. The CDR3 bases are TGTGCCAGTACCCCCCTGGACAGGGGAACTCAGCCCCAGCATTTT.

The chain has TRBV4-1 and TRBJ2-7; perhaps TRBD1 as D (5 bases). V shed 1 base and J shed 4 bases, with 14 bases lying between them. The germline CDR1 and CDR2 sequences are MGHRA and YSYEKL. CDR3 length: 15 amino acids. CDR3 residues: CASSQVQGVIYEQYF. The DNA of the CDR3 is TGCGCCAGCAGCCAAGTCCAGGGCGTGATATACGAGCAGTACTTC.

The chain joins TRBV28 to TRBJ1-6; no firm D call. Germline CDR1 reads MDHEN; CDR2 reads SYDVKM. CDR3 length equals 11 residues. V lost 3 bases, J lost 15 bases, and 9 bases lay in between. CDR3: CASSLTRGLHF. The CDR3 bases are TGTGCCAGCAGTTTGACCCGAGGCCTCCACTTT.

This CDR3 reads CASRYNDRVNTEAFF. CDR3 DNA sequence: TGTGCCAGCAGATACAATGACAGGGTGAACACTGAAGCTTTCTTT. V and J are TRBV3-1 (or the pseudogene TRBV3-2) and TRBJ1-1, with 7 nucleotides matching TRBD1. Unmatched junction bases numbered 7, after V lost 6 bases and J lost 0 bases. Germline V gene sequence: CDR1 LGHDT, CDR2 YNNKEL (reference sequence). This CDR3 spans 15 amino acids.

Only one count was recorded for this clone. The V call is TRBV6-1, the J call TRBJ2-1; possibly TRBD2 for D (6 bases). CDR1 and CDR2 (germline): MNHNS, SASEGT. This CDR3 contains 12 residues. Trimming left V 5 bases short and J 9 bases short, with 11 bases between. CDR3 nucleotides: TGTGCCAGCAGTTTGGAGGGGATTGAGCAGTTCTTC. This codes for CASSLEGIEQFF.

The CDR3 reads CASSPRQGSTDTQYF. CDR3 DNA sequence: TGTGCCAGCTCACCACGACAGGGGAGCACAGATACGCAGTATTTT. This chain links TRBV18 with TRBJ2-3; 8 nucleotides match TRBD1. The CDR3 contains 15 residues. Germline CDR1 KGHSH, CDR2 LQKENI. V shed 1 base and J 0 bases; nucleotides not matched to a gene: 0.

V and J are TRBV4-3 and TRBJ2-1; D ambiguous. CDR3 length: 15 residues. Per the germline V gene, CDR1 is LGHNA and CDR2 is YSLEER. Trimming left V 0 bases short and J 1 base short, with 7 bases between. Here the CDR3 reads CASSQELVSYNEQFF. CDR3 bases: TGCGCCAGCAGCCAAGAACTCGTTTCCTACAATGAGCAGTTCTTC.

The chain joins TRBV7-9 to TRBJ2-1, with 10 bases that match TRBD2. Per germline, CDR1 SEHNR and CDR2 FQNEAQ (reference sequence). V was pared by 6 bases and J by 0 bases, with 8 bases of the junction left unmatched. This CDR3 has 17 amino acids. CDR3 in DNA: TGTGCCAGCAGACGGCTAGCGGGGGTTAACTCCTACAATGAGCAGTTCTTC. It translates to CASRRLAGVNSYNEQFF.

The chain recombines TRBV6-5 with TRBJ1-5; D is unclear. CDR3 length: 13 amino acids. V shed 6 bases and J shed 4 bases, with 10 bases lying between them. Germline V CDR1 and CDR2: MNHEY, SVGAGI. The DNA for the CDR3 is TGTGCCAGCAGCCGGGAGCTGAATCAGCCCCAGCATTTT. As protein: CASSRELNQPQHF.

This chain uses TRBV5-4 with TRBJ2-7; D ambiguous. The V gene lost 0 bases and the J gene lost 5 bases, with 9 bases spanning the gap. CDR3 size: 13 residues. The germline V gene has CDR1 SGHNT and CDR2 YYREEE (reference sequence). The CDR3 nucleotides read TGTGCCAGCAGCTTGGTCCCGGTTAACGAGCAGTACTTC. Translating gives CASSLVPVNEQYF.

This chain joins TRBV4-3 and TRBJ1-3; 11 positions match TRBD1. Per germline, CDR1 LGHNA and CDR2 YSLEER. This CDR3 contains 20 residues. V shed 4 bases and J 1 base; nucleotides not matched to a gene: 15. The chain's CDR3 is CASSPQPGQGVSTSGNTIYF. The CDR3 coding sequence is TGCGCCAGCAGCCCCCAACCGGGACAGGGGGTCTCTACTTCTGGAAACACCATATATTTT.

Points on this clone: This sample also contains other DNA sequences that code for the same CDR3. The J gene is TRBJ2-7, the V gene TRBV9; 7 bases map to TRBD1. The junction had 2 bases not matched to a gene; V was cut back by 0 bases and J by 2 bases. Germline V CDR1 and CDR2: SGDLS, YYNGEE. The CDR3 has 14 amino acids. The chain's CDR3 is CASSVGTGPYEQYF. The CDR3 DNA reads as TGTGCCAGCAGCGTAGGGACAGGACCCTACGAGCAGTACTTC.

This clone was observed a single time. V usage is TRBV18 and J usage is TRBJ2-1; 11 bases align to TRBD2. Unmatched junction bases numbered 11, after V lost 0 bases and J lost 7 bases. Per the germline V gene, CDR1 is KGHSH and CDR2 is LQKENI. There are 18 residues in the CDR3. The CDR3, as DNA: TGTGCCAGCTCACCACCGGCGCTAGCGGGGGGTCAGGGAAATGAGCAGTTCTTC. This sequence encodes CASSPPALAGGQGNEQFF.

The chain links TRBV15 to TRBJ1-3, with 8 nucleotides matching TRBD1. Trimming cost V 3 bases and J 4 bases; bases outside gene matches: 5. The CDR3 has 15 amino acids. Germline-derived CDR1 and CDR2 are LNHNV and YYDKDF (reference sequence). The CDR3 sequence is CATSSTRDRGNTIYF. The CDR3 DNA sequence: TGTGCCACCAGCAGTACGAGGGACAGGGGAAACACCATATATTTT.

The chain carries TRBV4-1 and TRBJ2-5; TRBD2 aligns across 7 bases. With V trimmed by 4 bases and J by 4 bases, 9 bases remained unmatched. The CDR3 sequence is 15 residues long. Germline CDR1 reads MGHRA; CDR2 reads YSYEKL. The chain's CDR3 is CASSPRGEGRETQYF. The DNA for the CDR3 is TGCGCCAGCAGCCCCCGGGGGGAGGGGAGAGAGACCCAGTACTTC.

This CDR3 reads CATQVGQGSGYTF. In nucleotides, the CDR3 is TGTGCCACACAAGTGGGACAGGGTTCTGGCTACACCTTC. This chain connects TRBV2 to TRBJ1-2; TRBD1 matches at 9 bases. V was clipped by 10 bases and J by 7 bases; unmatched bases: 10. The CDR3 runs to 13 residues. Germline V gene lookup returns CDR1 SNHLY and CDR2 FYNNEI.

As DNA, the CDR3 is TGTGCCAGCAGCTTTTACTTTCAGGGGCCAGATACGCAGTATTTT. It codes for CASSFYFQGPDTQYF. V gene TRBV5-6 combines with J gene TRBJ2-3, with a tentative D call TRBD1 (6 bases). This CDR3 is 15 amino acids long. Trimming took off 2 bases at V and 4 bases at J, with 14 bases between the two ends. The V gene's germline CDR1 is SGHDT and CDR2 YYEEEE.

V gene TRBV6-5 combines with J gene TRBJ1-1; the D gene is possibly TRBD1 (5 bases). The V end was cut by 6 bases, the J end by 2 bases, with 13 bases between. CDR3 length: 14 amino acids. Germline CDR1 is MNHEY and CDR2 is SVGAGI. The CDR3 bases are TGTGCCAGCAGGCTCGGGGGGGAAAACACTGAAGCTTTCTTT. It codes for CASRLGGENTEAFF.

The gene calls are TRBV27 and TRBJ1-4, with D hard to call. Trimming pared 8 bases from V and 8 bases from J, leaving 18 bases between. This CDR3 is built from 14 residues. Germline assignment: CDR1 MNHEY and CDR2 SMNVEV (reference sequence). CDR3 residues: CASGPFGGGEKLFF. The CDR3 DNA follows: TGTGCCAGCGGCCCTTTTGGAGGCGGGGAAAAACTGTTTTTT.

The V call is TRBV30, the J call TRBJ2-1, with D perhaps TRBD1 (5 bases). This CDR3 has 13 residues. Germline V gene sequence: CDR1 GTSNPN, CDR2 SVGIG (reference sequence). V was pared by 8 bases and J by 0 bases, with 11 bases between. The CDR3 here is CALRQSSYNEQFF. CDR3 DNA sequence: TGTGCCCTAAGACAGAGCTCCTACAATGAGCAGTTCTTC.

The CDR3 region is CASSQVWSGADGELFF. The CDR3 nucleotides read TGTGCCAGCAGCCAAGTGTGGTCAGGGGCGGACGGGGAGCTGTTTTTT. This chain links TRBV4-2 with TRBJ2-2; maybe TRBD1 (6 bases). This CDR3 is built from 16 residues. Germline assignment: CDR1 LGHNA and CDR2 YNFKEQ. V lost 1 base and J lost 7, with 16 bases in between.